The 5 T cell receptor beta chains below all came from one sample that was sequenced in a study of Tregs in tolerant kidney transplant recipients. The nonmyeloablative bone marrow transplants came from related graft donors, with transient mixed chimerism. Repertoires were generated with immunoSEQ multiplex PCR, while TCRdb's copy carries only in-frame clones and drops some. Altogether about 50,000 clones are present, about nine tenths being singletons, with the ten largest covering 15% to 17%. The sequencing used CD8+ T cells from blood (PBMCs), collected 12 months after the transplant. The receptors were gathered from a human patient who received a combined kidney and bone marrow transplant. Part of the T cell pool may stem from the graft donor.

The CDR3 DNA reads TGTGCCAGCAGCCCGGCTAGCTTAGTATCCGGCTACAATGAGCAGTTCTTC. It translates to CASSPASLVSGYNEQFF. This chain links TRBV5-4 with TRBJ2-1; D perhaps matches TRBD2 (5 bases). The V and J ends lost 4 bases and 3 bases respectively, with 20 bases between them. There are 17 residues in the CDR3. Per germline, CDR1 SGHNT and CDR2 YYREEE (reference sequence).

The sample holds one count of this clone. The chain recombines TRBV5-4 with TRBJ2-3, with 7 nucleotides matching TRBD2. Germline V CDR1 and CDR2: SGHNT, YYREEE (reference sequence). The CDR3 covers 13 residues. Losses at the gene ends were 6 bases for V and 4 bases for J; bases not matched to a gene: 5. The CDR3 DNA reads TGTGCCAGCACCCTAGCGGAGGCAGATACGCAGTATTTT. This sequence encodes CASTLAEADTQYF.

The chain employs TRBV5-1 and TRBJ2-5; D is undetermined. CDR1 SGHRS and CDR2 YFSETQ come from the germline V gene. V was cut by 2 bases and J by 1 base, with 18 bases left in between. This CDR3 region has 17 residues. Written as DNA, the CDR3 is TGCGCCAGCAGCTTCAGGCTCACTTTATCCTTCCAAGAGACCCAGTACTTC. It codes for CASSFRLTLSFQETQYF.

This chain links TRBV7-2 with TRBJ2-7; 9 bases are shared with TRBD1. With 5 bases clipped from V and 3 bases from J, the junction kept 5 bases outside the gene matches. Germline CDR1 SGHTA, CDR2 FQGNSA. The CDR3 is 14 residues long. CDR3 sequence: CASSITTGGYEQYF. The CDR3, as DNA: TGTGCCAGCAGCATCACGACAGGGGGCTACGAGCAGTACTTC.

The rearrangement uses TRBV27 and TRBJ1-1; D uncertain. The CDR3 runs to 14 residues. Deletions cut 5 bases from V and 7 bases from J, with 17 bases between. CDR1 is MNHEY and CDR2 is SMNVEV in the germline V gene (reference sequence). In nucleotides, the CDR3 is TGTGCCAGCAGTCCCCGGACTTGGACGGGTGAAGCTTTCTTT. Encoded protein: CASSPRTWTGEAFF.